This T cell receptor (beta chain) appears in the sequencing data of a study of T cell responses to AZD1222 COVID-19 vaccine (dated by TCRdb to about 2021). With regard to the full study: AZD1222 recipients with second doses at about 4 weeks or about 12 weeks were pooled, because spike-specific TCR depth and breadth did not differ between schedules. A total of approximately 240 trial participants underwent TCR sequencing, of whom under 220 had received two doses of AZD1222 and 26 had received two doses of the MenACWY control vaccine. Trial participants were enrolled by age into 18-55, 56-69 and 70-plus year subgroups, with around 150, 28 and 57 TCR-sequenced participants respectively.

The study at large found these results: Because no day 14 peak-response samples were available, the repertoires could be characterized only after the peak T cell response. Only five to seven AZD1222 recipients were SARS-CoV-2 seropositive at baseline, limiting conclusions about previously exposed vaccinees. Vaccine-associated CD4 TCRs spanned the whole spike protein, with dominant responses in regions 160-218 and 743-854. In the small 56-69-year group, the increase in depth fell short of significance, most likely because of low power. Spike-specific TCR breadth and depth rose significantly after two AZD1222 doses compared with day 0 and with MenACWY recipients. Participants were mostly white British, with more females than males. The authors suggested clonal diversity may have been underestimated. Reportedly, close to half of the unique spike-specific TCRs recognized epitopes lying outside the regions that are mutated in the B.1.351 and B.1.1.7 variants.

This clone was observed a handful of times. Its antigen target is currently unknown. Per-base qualities were not stored, and no clone one base away is much larger. The CDR3 regions of human TCRbeta chains were analyzed by immunosequencing. The original pipeline was this. Repertoire TCRs were checked for matches against a reference library of SARS-CoV-2-specific TCRs that had been generated using the MIRA antigen-specificity platform. Breadth was defined as the fraction of unique TCRs that were SARS-CoV-2-associated, and depth was defined as the fraction of total T cells that were SARS-CoV-2-associated. Each spike-specific TCR was assigned to its reactive spike region and to a CD4 or CD8 class using the MIRA data. Log10-transformed breadth and depth values were compared by one-way ANOVA with Sidak's multiple comparisons tests. TCRdb obtained this table from immuneACCESS and retained in-frame rearrangements with V and J assigned. These tables miss some clones; where compared with another copy, unresolved V genes account for less than half of the shortfall, and the remainder is unexplained. V and J calls and clone size follow that table, whereas D and trimming were derived from the DNA. Recorded for this sample are approximately 65,000 clones; approximately 83% of them occurred a single time. The top ten hold over 13% of the sample.

Taken with the paper, the label for time point translates to: baseline before first vaccination. Vaccinee samples came from UK trials COV001 and COV002, including a single-blind randomized controlled phase 2/3 trial of AZD1222 (ChAdOx1 nCoV-19) in healthy adults. Trial participant PBMC samples were collected at day 0 and day 28 after the second dose for TCRbeta chain sequencing. Spanning cysteine to phenylalanine, the CDR3 consists of 16 amino acids. Only the CDR3 portion is preserved as DNA: 48 bases, with reading frame beginning at the first base. A distance of 16 bases separates the germline ends of V and J, which lose 1 base and 3 bases respectively. Via the germline V gene (reference sequence), CDR1 is LGHDT and CDR2 YNNKEL.

This receptor was obtained from an adult in good health. Here the sequenced sample was peripheral blood, taken on day 0 of AZD1222 vaccination. The rearranged chain carries TRBV3-1 (or the pseudogene TRBV3-2) and TRBJ2-7, with the D call perhaps TRBD1 or TRBD2, each one matching 6 bases. CDR3 protein: CASSQGGGRPYYEQYF. The nucleotide sequence reads TGTGCCAGCAGCCAAGGAGGGGGGAGGCCTTACTACGAGCAGTACTTC.